Listed below are T cell receptor beta chains from one sample, sequenced in a study of metastatic and nonmetastatic thyroid tumors. TCRdb reassembled clones from the PCR reads with MiXCR. The repertoire holds 45,000 or so clones, approximately 4.1% seen once, with about 9.8% in the top ten. Sample: blood. All receptors derive from a female donor with papillary thyroid cancer or a benign thyroid nodule (not recorded which). Some clones in this sample may be carry-over from other donors' samples. Both conserved end residues are part of each CDR3.

V	J	CDR3
TRBV12-3/TRBV12-4	TRBJ2-2	CASNGRSNTGELFF
TRBV4-1	TRBJ2-6	CASSQDRVAGANVLTF
TRBV6-1	TRBJ2-7	CASSPWTGLSYEQYF
TRBV13	TRBJ1-3	CASSLGRGLSGNTIYF
TRBV6-2/TRBV6-3	TRBJ2-2	CASQREGETGELFF
TRBV7-3	TRBJ2-3	CASSPTSGSRPPDTQYF
TRBV12-3/TRBV12-4	TRBJ2-2	CAIHEAGGFAGELFF
TRBV6-2/TRBV6-3	TRBJ1-3	CASSRTGSDFGNTIYF
TRBV7-2	TRBJ2-4	CASSPWADPKNIQYF
TRBV2	TRBJ2-7	CASKRQGGEQYF
TRBV9	TRBJ2-7	CASSTGTNSYEQYF
TRBV24-1	TRBJ2-5	CATSDHTGNQETQYF
TRBV20-1	TRBJ2-2	CSARGRVPNTGELFF
TRBV2	TRBJ2-3	CASSRNTRTDTQYF
TRBV6-2/TRBV6-3	TRBJ2-5	CASSDRTRDKVAQYF
TRBV6-1	TRBJ2-3	CASRPPALDTQYF
TRBV12-5	TRBJ1-2	CASGLDPGQWGGYGYTF
TRBV7-3	TRBJ1-1	CASSLEGGTEAFF
TRBV2	TRBJ2-7	CATIRTGPGSYEQYF
TRBV7-9	TRBJ1-3	CASSLAVSVSHSGNTIYF
TRBV10-3	TRBJ2-3	CAISESSSTSGRTDTQYF
TRBV24-1	TRBJ2-1	CATGGTSARNEQFF
TRBV6-4	TRBJ2-1	CASSEGLAGDEQFF
TRBV2	TRBJ2-3	CASRRLAGVSDTQYF
TRBV28	TRBJ2-2	CASSFYPAGHTGELFF
TRBV18	TRBJ2-5	CASSPPGVQETQYF
TRBV6-1	TRBJ1-1	CASSEDRGRRNTEAFF
TRBV24-1	TRBJ2-1	CDTSDIGQGGNEQFF
TRBV27	TRBJ1-2	CASSTDREGLRGYTF
TRBV20-1	TRBJ1-1	CSEEGDTEAFF
TRBV11-2	TRBJ2-3	CASSFGPKGTDTQYF
TRBV6-2/TRBV6-3	TRBJ1-1	CASTHGGASTEAFF
TRBV7-9	TRBJ2-7	CASSYQTSGAYEQYF
TRBV7-9	TRBJ2-2	CASSHGLAGSTGELFF
TRBV12-5	TRBJ2-7	CASGLARSYEQYF
TRBV25-1	TRBJ1-4	CASRSAPGQGSGGANEKLFF
TRBV11-2	TRBJ2-3	CASSRRSTGLITDTQYF
TRBV5-1	TRBJ2-7	CASSLARVTGRYEQYF
TRBV7-4	TRBJ2-1	CASSPGGTGNYNEQFF
TRBV2	TRBJ2-1	CASSEEASGRLEQFF
TRBV6-1	TRBJ2-7	CASTAGAYEQYF
TRBV5-1	TRBJ2-1	CASSLGGLTGGVNEQFF
TRBV20-1	TRBJ2-2	CSARQAGRTGELFF
TRBV11-2	TRBJ2-3	CASSRGATGLITDTQYF
TRBV12-3/TRBV12-4	TRBJ1-1	CASSVDPGGTEAFF
TRBV15	TRBJ1-4	CATSRDLSTNEKLFF
TRBV6-1	TRBJ1-1	CASNSSGWSNEAFF
TRBV11-2	TRBJ1-1	CASSNLGQGAVAFF
TRBV3-1	TRBJ1-2	CASSQVRAGFGYTF
TRBV7-2	TRBJ1-2	CASSLALGGWDGYTF
TRBV19	TRBJ2-1	CASSIDRASGYNEQFF
TRBV20-1	TRBJ2-5	CSARGGRFGAGVLETQYF
TRBV6-1	TRBJ1-1	CASFPAVNTEDFF
TRBV12-3/TRBV12-4	TRBJ2-3	CASSRNRVTDTQYF
TRBV7-9	TRBJ2-1	CASNPPSYNEQFF